This is a list of T cell receptor beta chains from one sample in a study of T cells in Graves' hyperthyroidism and ophthalmopathy. TCRdb analysed the multiplex PCR reads with MiXCR anew, one entry per CDR3 protein. The profile shows about 710,000 distinct CDR3 sequences, approximately 16% of them singletons. The material sequenced was blood. These receptors all stem from a man in his late teens or twenties with Graves' hyperthyroidism. Both conserved end residues are part of each CDR3. The order of the fields is D gene, V gene, J gene, clone size, CDR3 protein, CDR3 DNA. A D gene is named only where the DNA matches it firmly. Part of the rows lack a size; the others show once, few, many or a class for expanded clones.

D: TRBD2; V: TRBV20-1; J: TRBJ2-1; size: many; CDR3: CSALLAGVSYNEQFF; DNA: TGCAGTGCTCTCCTAGCGGGAGTGTCCTACAATGAGCAGTTCTTC
D: .; V: TRBV13; J: TRBJ2-1; size: few; CDR3: CASSRMRFSTGNEQFF; DNA: TGTGCCAGCAGCCGAATGAGATTCTCTACCGGAAATGAGCAGTTCTTC
D: TRBD1; V: TRBV10-3; J: TRBJ2-5; size: many; CDR3: CAIRGTAQETQYF; DNA: TGTGCCATCAGGGGGACAGCCCAAGAGACCCAGTACTTC
D: .; V: TRBV5-1; J: TRBJ1-1; size: .; CDR3: CASSLSQQGIEAFF; DNA: TGCGCCAGCAGCTTATCTCAGCAGGGGATTGAAGCTTTCTTT
D: TRBD2; V: TRBV6-4; J: TRBJ2-1; size: once; CDR3: CASGALGGSPYNEQFF; DNA: TGTGCCAGCGGTGCATTGGGAGGGAGCCCCTACAATGAGCAGTTCTTC
D: .; V: TRBV12-3/TRBV12-4; J: TRBJ1-1; size: few; CDR3: CASSFPKGEAFF; DNA: TGTGCCAGCAGTTTCCCTAAGGGGGAAGCTTTCTTT
D: .; V: TRBV24-1; J: TRBJ2-1; size: .; CDR3: CATSDFGGGEEQFF; DNA: TGTGCCACCAGTGATTTTGGAGGGGGCGAGGAGCAGTTCTTC
D: .; V: TRBV6-1; J: TRBJ1-3; size: many; CDR3: CASRRTIATGNTIYF; DNA: TGTGCCAGCAGAAGGACAATTGCGACTGGAAACACCATATATTTT
D: TRBD2; V: TRBV20-1; J: TRBJ2-7; size: .; CDR3: CGARDGRLGLAGEQYF; DNA: TGCGGTGCTAGAGATGGTCGTCTGGGACTAGCTGGCGAGCAGTACTTC
D: TRBD1; V: TRBV20-1; J: TRBJ1-5; size: .; CDR3: CSARTGGDAQPQHF; DNA: TGCAGTGCTAGGACAGGGGGGGATGCTCAGCCCCAGCATTTT
D: TRBD1; V: TRBV7-9; J: TRBJ2-7; size: .; CDR3: CASSPSPGQIYEQYF; DNA: TGTGCCAGCAGCCCTAGCCCGGGACAGATTTACGAGCAGTACTTC
D: TRBD1; V: TRBV28; J: TRBJ2-7; size: few; CDR3: CASTMGTGGTYEQYF; DNA: TGTGCCAGCACCATGGGGACAGGGGGAACCTACGAGCAGTACTTC
D: TRBD2; V: TRBV11-2; J: TRBJ2-1; size: .; CDR3: CASSYLAGGLRSYNEQFF; DNA: TGTGCCAGCAGCTACCTAGCGGGGGGGCTGAGATCCTACAATGAGCAGTTCTTC
D: .; V: TRBV12-3/TRBV12-4; J: TRBJ1-2; size: many; CDR3: CASTLEGSNYGYTF; DNA: TGTGCCAGCACCTTGGAAGGGTCTAACTATGGCTACACCTTC
D: .; V: TRBV27; J: TRBJ2-3; size: many; CDR3: CASKPSLGPDTQYF; DNA: TGTGCCAGCAAGCCCTCGTTAGGACCAGATACGCAGTATTTT
D: .; V: TRBV7-3; J: TRBJ2-2; size: .; CDR3: CASSLYSFNTGELFF; DNA: TGTGCCAGCAGCTTATATAGTTTCAACACCGGGGAGCTGTTTTTT
D: TRBD1; V: TRBV27; J: TRBJ2-7; size: many; CDR3: CASKGVGGPGEQYF; DNA: TGTGCCAGTAAGGGGGTAGGGGGCCCGGGCGAGCAGTACTTC
D: .; V: TRBV11-1; J: TRBJ2-1; size: many; CDR3: CASSLDLSRNEQFF; DNA: TGTGCCAGCAGCTTAGACCTAAGTCGGAATGAGCAGTTCTTC
D: .; V: TRBV6-5; J: TRBJ2-5; size: few; CDR3: CASRVLAGVSQETQYF; DNA: TGTGCCAGCAGAGTACTCGCGGGCGTCTCGCAAGAGACCCAGTACTTC
D: .; V: TRBV5-8; J: TRBJ1-2; size: .; CDR3: CASSFQVAQGGYTF; DNA: TGTGCCAGCAGCTTTCAAGTCGCCCAGGGTGGCTACACCTTC
D: .; V: TRBV20-1; J: TRBJ2-5; size: few; CDR3: CSAREGGGQETQYF; DNA: TGCAGTGCTAGAGAAGGTGGCGGACAAGAGACCCAGTACTTC
D: .; V: TRBV7-6; J: TRBJ2-5; size: few; CDR3: CASSSGASVVSETQYF; DNA: TGTGCCAGCAGCTCGGGGGCTAGCGTCGTGTCAGAGACCCAGTACTTC
D: .; V: TRBV2; J: TRBJ1-1; size: many; CDR3: CASSGGPPIF; DNA: TGTGCCAGCAGTGGTGGGCCCCCAATCTTT
D: TRBD1; V: TRBV4-1; J: TRBJ1-4; size: few; CDR3: CASGNRGSNEKLFF; DNA: TGCGCCAGTGGGAACAGGGGGTCGAATGAAAAACTGTTTTTT
D: .; V: TRBV29-1; J: TRBJ1-3; size: .; CDR3: CSVAMRIASGNTIYF; DNA: TGCAGCGTTGCGATGAGGATCGCCTCTGGAAACACCATATATTTT
D: TRBD2; V: TRBV7-8; J: TRBJ2-7; size: many; CDR3: CASSQFNLAGAPEQYF; DNA: TGTGCCAGCAGCCAATTCAACCTAGCGGGGGCCCCCGAGCAGTACTTC
D: TRBD1; V: TRBV20-1; J: TRBJ2-7; size: many; CDR3: CSANPGTGDEQYF; DNA: TGCAGTGCTAACCCGGGGACAGGGGACGAGCAGTACTTC
D: TRBD2; V: TRBV11-2; J: TRBJ2-5; size: few; CDR3: CASSLDPLAGVGETQYF; DNA: TGTGCCAGCAGCTTAGATCCCCTAGCGGGAGTGGGAGAGACCCAGTACTTC
D: TRBD2; V: TRBV28; J: TRBJ2-7; size: many; CDR3: CASSLWSGSAFSYEQYF; DNA: TGTGCCAGCAGTTTGTGGAGCGGGAGCGCCTTCTCCTACGAGCAGTACTTC
D: .; V: TRBV19; J: TRBJ2-7; size: .; CDR3: CASSILGGRGGKNEQYF; DNA: TGTGCCAGTAGTATTCTCGGGGGGCGCGGGGGTAAGAACGAGCAGTACTTC
D: TRBD1; V: TRBV14; J: TRBJ2-5; size: .; CDR3: CASSHWTGDETQYF; DNA: TGTGCCAGCAGCCACTGGACAGGGGATGAGACCCAGTACTTC
D: .; V: TRBV5-1; J: TRBJ1-1; size: many; CDR3: CASSLGWNTEAFF; DNA: TGTGCCAGCAGCTTAGGGTGGAACACTGAAGCTTTCTTT
D: .; V: TRBV6-1; J: TRBJ2-7; size: few; CDR3: CASRTAGEQYF; DNA: TGTGCCAGCAGGACAGCCGGGGAGCAGTACTTC
D: TRBD2; V: TRBV30; J: TRBJ2-1; size: few; CDR3: CAWSFTSVQFF; DNA: TGTGCCTGGAGTTTTACTAGCGTTCAGTTCTTC
D: .; V: TRBV3-1; J: TRBJ1-2; size: .; CDR3: CASSPAQGNWYGYTF; DNA: TGTGCCAGCAGCCCAGCGCAGGGGAATTGGTATGGCTACACCTTC
D: TRBD1; V: TRBV19; J: TRBJ2-1; size: few; CDR3: CASSPGQGRLSYNEQFF; DNA: TGTGCCAGTAGCCCAGGACAGGGTCGCCTCTCCTACAATGAGCAGTTCTTC
D: TRBD1; V: TRBV24-1; J: TRBJ2-7; size: many; CDR3: CATRDAQGTYEQYF; DNA: TGTGCCACCAGAGATGCACAGGGGACCTACGAGCAGTACTTC
D: TRBD2; V: TRBV5-5; J: TRBJ2-3; size: many; CDR3: CAGEKAGADTQYF; DNA: TGTGCCGGAGAGAAAGCGGGAGCAGATACGCAGTATTTT
D: .; V: TRBV20-1; J: TRBJ2-7; size: many; CDR3: CSAMGRQALTYEQYF; DNA: TGCAGTGCAATGGGACGGCAGGCCTTGACCTACGAGCAGTACTTC
D: .; V: TRBV16; J: TRBJ2-7; size: .; CDR3: CASSQGFNGQYF; DNA: TGTGCCAGCAGCCAGGGGTTCAACGGGCAGTACTTC
D: TRBD2; V: TRBV20-1; J: TRBJ2-2; size: once; CDR3: CSARDLAGGQVGELFF; DNA: TGCAGTGCTAGGGACCTCGCGGGAGGGCAGGTCGGGGAGCTGTTTTTT